The 8 T cell receptor beta chains below were found in one sample sequenced in a study of blood T cells in healthy people across ages. The use of a sample-barcoded 5' primer and a J-beta primer mix characterized a second PCR of roughly 6 to 11 cycles. TCRdb re-called the 5' RACE reads with MiXCR, one entry per CDR3 protein. The table lists more than 1,400,000 distinct CDR3 sequences, 40% to 50% of them singletons, with 7.9% in the top ten. Sequencing used blood. These TCRs come from a woman between 18 and 29 years old in good health.

CDR3 residues: CASSLRSGDPETQYF. The CDR3 nucleotides read TGTGCCAGCAGTTTGAGGTCAGGGGATCCAGAGACCCAGTACTTC. The chain employs TRBV27 and TRBJ2-5; possibly TRBD1 for D (6 bases). The CDR3 is 15 amino acids. Germline V lookup: CDR1 MNHEY, CDR2 SMNVEV (reference sequence). The V gene lost 3 bases and the J gene lost 4 bases, with 15 bases spanning the gap.

The CDR3, as DNA: TGTGCCAGCAGCTTAGGAGGGTTTATTACAGATACGCAGTATTTT. Its translation is CASSLGGFITDTQYF. The rearrangement joins TRBV7-9 to TRBJ2-3; D may be TRBD2 (5 bases). CDR1 is SEHNR, CDR2 FQNEAQ, per germline (reference sequence). CDR3 length equals 15 residues. V was pared by 1 base and J by 3 bases, with 11 bases between.

This clonotype has a handful of counts. V gene TRBV29-1 combines with J gene TRBJ2-1; D possibly corresponds to TRBD2 (5 bases). Germline values: CDR1 SQVTM, CDR2 ANQGSEA. Between the trimmed V and J ends, which lost 5 bases and 9 bases, there was a span of 8 bases. The CDR3 is made up of 10 amino acids. The CDR3 coding sequence is TGCAGCGTTAACAGCGGTGAGCAGTTCTTC. It specifies CSVNSGEQFF.

This chain connects TRBV20-1 to TRBJ2-1; TRBD2 aligns across 8 bases. J gave up 2 bases and V 0 bases, and 6 bases lay outside the gene matches. Germline loops: CDR1 DFQATT, CDR2 SNEGSKA (reference sequence). The CDR3 is made up of 16 amino acids. CDR3 bases: TGCAGTGCTAGAGACGCTAGCGGGTTTCCCTACAATGAGCAGTTCTTC. It is translated as CSARDASGFPYNEQFF.

The sample holds many counts of this clonotype. The V call is TRBV7-2, the J call TRBJ2-7; no clear D gene. The CDR3 is made up of 13 amino acids. V shed 1 base and J shed 3 bases, with 7 bases lying between them. Germline loops: CDR1 SGHTA, CDR2 FQGNSA. Here the CDR3 DNA reads TGTGCCAGCAGCTTAGGTGGGGTCTACGAGCAGTACTTC. It codes for CASSLGGVYEQYF. The full variable domain, with the rest looked up from reference TRBV7-2 and TRBJ2-7, is GAGVSQSPSNKVTEKGKDVELRCDPISGHTALYWYRQSLGQGLEFLIYFQGNSAPDKSGLPSDRFSAERTGGSVSTLTIQRTQQEDSAVYLCASSLGGVYEQYFGPGTRLTVT.

This chain connects TRBV13 to TRBJ1-2; 7 nucleotides line up with TRBD1. The CDR3 runs 13 residues. J was trimmed by 5 bases and V by 5 bases; bases with no gene match: 5. Germline V lookup: CDR1 PRHDT, CDR2 FYEKMQ (reference sequence). In DNA, the CDR3 is TGTGCCAGCAGCCAGGGGGGGCAGTATGGCTACACCTTC. Its protein is CASSQGGQYGYTF. Full variable domain (remainder filled in from reference TRBV13 and TRBJ1-2): AAGVIQSPRHLIKEKRETATLKCYPIPRHDTVYWYQQGPGQDPQFLISFYEKMQSDKGSIPDRFSAQQFSDYHSELNMSSLELGDSALYFCASSQGGQYGYTFGSGTRLTVV.

This clonotype was counted between two and nine times. The V call is TRBV20-1, the J call TRBJ2-3, with 9 bases aligning to TRBD2. V dropped 5 bases and J dropped 6; count of bases not matched to a gene: 6. The CDR3 covers 13 residues. The germline V gene has CDR1 DFQATT and CDR2 SNEGSKA (reference sequence). This chain's CDR3 is CSAWRTSDDTQYF. The CDR3 nucleotides read TGCAGTGCTTGGAGGACTAGCGACGATACGCAGTATTTT.

This clonotype has only a few counts. The chain has TRBV10-3 and TRBJ2-5; maybe TRBD1 (5 bases). The CDR3 covers 10 residues. V shed 10 bases and J shed 4 bases, with 7 bases lying between them. CDR1 ENHRY and CDR2 SYGVKD come from the germline V gene. CDR3 DNA: TGTGCCACAGGGCTAGAGACCCAGTACTTC. It yields the protein CATGLETQYF.